The present TCR beta chain was sequenced within a study of shared clonotypes between healthy human individuals. A word on this clone: Its antigen is as yet unknown. Distinct nucleotide sequences in the sample also encode this CDR3.

All donors were Caucasian adults living in Nashville, Tennessee. At a deep level, the assay was run. Authors' methods: Junction-only sequences without quality scores were provided by ImmunoSEQ, so filtering was different. Data came from immunoSEQ multiplex PCR; TCRdb stores just in-frame clones and leaves some out. Clone size and the V and J calls come from that table; the DNA yielded D and trimming. The table shows millions of clones, with more than 80% occurring only once. This CDR3 contains 12 residues. Trimming left V 5 bases short and J 2 bases short, with 10 bases between. Germline V lookup: CDR1 SQVTM, CDR2 ANQGSEA. Study-level points and caveats: What naive subsets generally showed was a larger estimated richness than memory subsets showed.

The receptor was isolated from a young man in good health. Input material: naive CD4+ T cells sorted from blood. Subset denoted: CD45RA+ positively selected. The chain employs TRBV29-1 and TRBJ2-7; D possibly corresponds to TRBD1 (6 bases). CDR3 coding DNA: TGCAGCGTTCGGGACACAGCCTACGAGCAGTACTTC. It translates to CSVRDTAYEQYF.